Shown below are 27 T cell receptor beta chains from a single sample sequenced in a study of OX40 agonist ivuxolimab in advanced cancers. Here immunoSEQ multiplex PCR was the method, and the copy in TCRdb shows in-frame clones only, minus some. The sample comprises 70,000 or so clones, roughly 87% of which are singletons, and about 2.1% rests with the top ten. The sample was CD4+ or CD8+ T cells sorted from blood, taken in a trial of the OX40 agonist ivuxolimab. The receptors stem from an adult with an advanced solid tumor such as melanoma, head and neck, liver or kidney cancer.

V usage is TRBV6-1 and J usage is TRBJ2-1; 9 bases are shared with TRBD2. Germline CDR1 is MNHNS and CDR2 is SASEGT. The CDR3 runs to 15 residues. V trimming: 5 bases; J trimming: 3 bases; junction bases outside the gene matches: 5. The CDR3 is CASSNLAGSYNEQFF. In DNA, the CDR3 is TGTGCCAGCAGTAACCTAGCGGGGAGCTACAATGAGCAGTTCTTC.

This clone was found once. This chain links TRBV19 with TRBJ1-1, with 8 bases fitting TRBD1. Germline CDR1 and CDR2: LNHDA and SQIVND (reference sequence). This CDR3 is 14 amino acids long. Unmatched junction bases numbered 4, after V lost 2 bases and J lost 5 bases. CDR3 nucleotide sequence: TGTGCCAGTAGTATAAAGAACAGGGGGACTGAAGCTTTCTTT. Translation gives CASSIKNRGTEAFF.

The chain combines TRBV10-3 with TRBJ1-6; 9 nucleotides match TRBD1. From germline, CDR1 is ENHRY and CDR2 SYGVKD. J was trimmed by 9 bases and V by 2 bases; bases with no gene match: 11. The CDR3 sequence is 17 residues long. Here the CDR3 reads CAISEPTSQGAGSPLHF. CDR3 coding DNA: TGTGCCATCAGTGAGCCCACCTCACAGGGGGCAGGTTCACCCCTCCACTTT.

V and J are TRBV18 and TRBJ2-7; TRBD1 aligns across 9 bases. This CDR3 is built from 15 residues. Germline values: CDR1 KGHSH, CDR2 LQKENI. After removal of 3 bases from V and 1 base from J, the junction contained 4 bases not matched to a gene. CDR3 sequence (DNA): TGTGCCAGCTCACCGGGGGGGACAGGGTCCTACGAGCAGTACTTC. Its translation: CASSPGGTGSYEQYF.

This chain joins TRBV18 and TRBJ1-1, with D possibly matching TRBD1 (6 bases). The germline V gene encodes CDR1 KGHSH and CDR2 LQKENI. The V end lost 5 bases, the J end lost 4 bases, and 11 bases lay between the germline ends. The CDR3 loop spans 13 amino acids. The CDR3 DNA reads TGTGCCAGCTCATCAGGACAGTTCACTGAAGCTTTCTTT. Amino acid sequence: CASSSGQFTEAFF.

This clone was counted only a few times. The genes are TRBV28 and TRBJ2-6, with no clear D. The CDR3 runs 14 residues. V was clipped by 2 bases and J by 4 bases, with 6 bases between them. Germline V gives CDR1 MDHEN, CDR2 SYDVKM. CDR3 residues: CASSLLTGANVLTF. The DNA for the CDR3 is TGTGCCAGCAGTTTACTAACGGGGGCCAACGTCCTGACTTTC.

The rearrangement uses TRBV18 and TRBJ2-7, with 7 nucleotides matching TRBD2. This CDR3 spans 16 amino acids. J was trimmed by 2 bases and V by 3 bases; bases with no gene match: 10. Germline V lookup: CDR1 KGHSH, CDR2 LQKENI. DNA of the CDR3: TGTGCCAGCTCACCCCCTAATAGCGGGCCCCCCTACGAGCAGTACTTC. Translating gives CASSPPNSGPPYEQYF.

The chain has TRBV2 and TRBJ2-3; D gene unclear. CDR3 length: 13 residues. Germline loops: CDR1 SNHLY, CDR2 FYNNEI. With 4 bases removed from V and 2 bases from J, the gap between germline ends came to 7 bases. CDR3 sequence (DNA): TGTGCCAGCAGTGTGGTCCCCACAGATACGCAGTATTTT. Protein sequence: CASSVVPTDTQYF.

The rearrangement joins TRBV6-1 to TRBJ1-5; D perhaps matches TRBD1 (5 bases). The CDR3 loop spans 13 amino acids. Per germline, CDR1 MNHNS and CDR2 SASEGT. V shed 6 bases and J shed 7 bases, with 13 bases lying between them. Written as DNA, the CDR3 is TGTGCCAGCAGAGATAGGGACGTCCAGCCCCAGCATTTT. Its translation is CASRDRDVQPQHF.

This rearrangement joins TRBV19 to TRBJ1-1; unclear D gene. Looked up from germline, CDR1 is LNHDA and CDR2 is SQIVND (reference sequence). The CDR3 consists of 15 residues. With 6 bases removed from V and 6 bases from J, the gap between germline ends came to 20 bases. CDR3 DNA sequence: TGTGCCAGTAGAGAGAATGGCGGCAGCTCATCTGAAGCTTTCTTT. It translates to CASRENGGSSSEAFF.

This clone showed up just a few times. The chain couples TRBV5-1 to TRBJ2-5; 9 nucleotides agree with TRBD1. V lost 2 bases, J lost 4 bases, and 12 bases stayed unmatched. The CDR3 is made up of 17 amino acids. CDR1 is SGHRS, CDR2 YFSETQ, per germline. CDR3 coding DNA: TGCGCCAGCAGCTTCAACAGGGGGCAAGCTGTGGTAGAGACCCAGTACTTC. Residues: CASSFNRGQAVVETQYF.

The chain recombines TRBV9 with TRBJ1-1; possible D gene TRBD1, 5 bases. The CDR3 runs 14 residues. V dropped 4 bases and J dropped 1 base, with 11 bases sitting between them. Germline V gene data show CDR1 as SGDLS and CDR2 as YYNGEE. The chain's CDR3 is CASSSSGANTEAFF. The CDR3 region has the DNA TGTGCCAGCAGCTCCTCTGGGGCGAACACTGAAGCTTTCTTT.

This sequence joins TRBV5-1 and TRBJ1-1, with D perhaps TRBD1 (5 bases). The CDR3 is 13 residues long. Germline CDR1 SGHRS, CDR2 YFSETQ. V was trimmed by 3 bases and J by 7 bases, leaving 13 bases between them. This CDR3 reads CASSSGGQVEAFF. CDR3 bases: TGCGCCAGCAGCTCCGGGGGTCAAGTTGAAGCTTTCTTT.

The chain couples TRBV9 to TRBJ2-2, with 11 bases fitting TRBD2. The CDR3 is 17 amino acids. Trimming took 2 bases from V and 1 from J; bases not matched to a gene: 4. Germline assignment: CDR1 SGDLS and CDR2 YYNGEE. CDR3 amino acids: CASSVLAGGRNTGELFF. For the CDR3, the DNA is TGTGCCAGCAGCGTGCTAGCGGGAGGCCGGAACACCGGGGAGCTGTTTTTT.

The chain joins TRBV19 to TRBJ2-5; 10 bases are a match to TRBD1. This CDR3 comprises 14 residues. CDR1 and CDR2 from the germline V gene are LNHDA and SQIVND (reference sequence). V lost 5 bases, J lost 4 bases, and 4 bases stayed unmatched. The CDR3 loop reads CASSPRQGAETQYF. The CDR3 DNA is TGTGCCAGTAGTCCGAGACAGGGGGCAGAGACCCAGTACTTC.

The chain links TRBV19 to TRBJ2-1; D not resolved. This CDR3 contains 15 residues. V lost 3 bases and J 0 bases, leaving 9 bases between the germline ends. Germline loops: CDR1 LNHDA, CDR2 SQIVND (reference sequence). The DNA for the CDR3 is TGTGCCAGTAGTATCAAAGGCAGCTCCTACAATGAGCAGTTCTTC. This codes for CASSIKGSSYNEQFF.

The chain has TRBV25-1 and TRBJ2-1, with 7 bases matching TRBD2. V lost 2 bases, J lost 5 bases, and 6 bases stayed unmatched. The CDR3 contains 15 residues. Germline-derived CDR1 and CDR2 are MGHDK and SYGVNS. CDR3 protein: CASSESGASNNEQFF. The CDR3 DNA sequence: TGTGCCAGCAGTGAAAGCGGGGCCTCTAACAATGAGCAGTTCTTC.

V gene TRBV10-3 combines with J gene TRBJ1-2; D unclear. Germline loops: CDR1 ENHRY, CDR2 SYGVKD. The CDR3 has 16 residues. V was pared by 0 bases and J by 3 bases, with 14 bases between. CDR3 loop: CAISESKEQNYYGYTF. As DNA, the CDR3 is TGTGCCATCAGTGAGTCGAAAGAACAGAACTACTATGGCTACACCTTC.

The J gene is TRBJ2-2, the V gene TRBV5-1, with unresolved D. This CDR3 is 15 amino acids long. In germline, CDR1 is SGHRS, CDR2 YFSETQ. The V end lost 2 bases, the J end lost 2 bases, and 10 bases lay between the germline ends. The CDR3 loop is CASSFIQTNTGELFF. The CDR3 bases are TGCGCCAGCAGCTTTATCCAGACTAACACCGGGGAGCTGTTTTTT.

The chain recombines TRBV7-2 with TRBJ2-7; perhaps TRBD2 as D (7 bases). The CDR3 spans 14 residues. Germline V gene data show CDR1 as SGHTA and CDR2 as FQGNSA. The V end was cut by 5 bases, the J end by 5 bases, with 16 bases between. The CDR3 region has the DNA TGTGCCAGCAGCCCGGGCGGGGGCCCCCACGAGCAGTACTTC. It translates to CASSPGGGPHEQYF. The whole variable domain, filled in from reference TRBV7-2 and TRBJ2-7, reads GAGVSQSPSNKVTEKGKDVELRCDPISGHTALYWYRQSLGQGLEFLIYFQGNSAPDKSGLPSDRFSAERTGGSVSTLTIQRTQQEDSAVYLCASSPGGGPHEQYFGPGTRLTVT.

The J gene is TRBJ1-4, the V gene TRBV4-3; no reliable D call. Germline CDR1 is LGHNA and CDR2 is YSLEER. Between the trimmed V and J ends, which lost 0 bases and 11 bases, there was a span of 13 bases. This CDR3 comprises 14 residues. CDR3 sequence (DNA): TGCGCCAGCAGCCAAGAAGGTTTGGGAGACAAACTGTTTTTT. Its translation: CASSQEGLGDKLFF.

The genes are TRBV19 and TRBJ1-2; D gene uncertain. V lost 10 bases and J lost 7, with 16 bases in between. This CDR3 comprises 12 residues. The V gene's germline CDR1 is LNHDA and CDR2 SQIVND (reference sequence). DNA for the CDR3: TGTGCCACCGACTATGGGGTCGGTGGCTACACCTTC. Translating gives CATDYGVGGYTF.

The rearrangement uses TRBV2 and TRBJ1-5; D ambiguous. The V and J ends lost 4 bases and 3 bases respectively, with 10 bases between them. Per the germline V gene, CDR1 is SNHLY and CDR2 is FYNNEI. The CDR3 is 14 amino acids. In DNA, the CDR3 is TGTGCCAGCAGTGCAGGCGGCGACAATCAGCCCCAGCATTTT. This codes for CASSAGGDNQPQHF.

The chain employs TRBV5-1 and TRBJ1-4; D call uncertain. CDR1 and CDR2 (germline): SGHRS, YFSETQ. Trimming left V 5 bases short and J 5 bases short, with 13 bases between. This CDR3 is 14 amino acids long. CDR3 amino acids: CASRPTTGNEKLFF. For the CDR3, the DNA is TGCGCCAGCAGACCTACTACGGGCAATGAAAAACTGTTTTTT.

The V gene is TRBV9, the J gene TRBJ2-6; TRBD1 agrees at 8 bases. The germline V gene has CDR1 SGDLS and CDR2 YYNGEE. This CDR3 has 19 residues. J gave up 1 base and V 3 bases, and 12 bases lay outside the gene matches. CDR3 sequence: CASSAGQGIPLSGANVLTF. The CDR3 bases are TGTGCCAGCAGCGCAGGACAGGGAATACCTCTTTCTGGGGCCAACGTCCTGACTTTC.

The chain is built from TRBV6-1 and TRBJ2-7; a weak D match, TRBD1 (6 bases). Germline V lookup: CDR1 MNHNS, CDR2 SASEGT. This CDR3 region has 13 residues. Trimming left V 4 bases short and J 2 bases short, with 9 bases between. The CDR3 nucleotides are TGTGCCAGCAGTGCGGACAGTACCTACGAGCAGTACTTC. This codes for CASSADSTYEQYF.

This chain links TRBV10-2 with TRBJ2-7; TRBD2 is a possible D gene (7 bases). The V and J ends lost 8 bases and 0 bases respectively, with 17 bases between them. The V gene's germline CDR1 is WSHSY and CDR2 SAAADI. CDR3 size: 15 residues. The CDR3 sequence: CASSKGGGGSYEQYF. CDR3 nucleotides: TGCGCCAGCTCAAAGGGGGGCGGGGGCTCCTACGAGCAGTACTTC.